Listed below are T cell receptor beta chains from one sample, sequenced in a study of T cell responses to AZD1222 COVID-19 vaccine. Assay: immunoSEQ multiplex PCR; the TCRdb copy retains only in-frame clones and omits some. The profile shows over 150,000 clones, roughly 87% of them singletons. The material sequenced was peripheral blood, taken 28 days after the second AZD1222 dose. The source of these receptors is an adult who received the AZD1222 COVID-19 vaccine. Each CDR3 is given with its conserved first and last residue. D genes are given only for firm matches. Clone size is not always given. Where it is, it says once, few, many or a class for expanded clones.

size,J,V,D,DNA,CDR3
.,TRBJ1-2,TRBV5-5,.,TGTGCCAGCAGCTTGGTCGTTCGGGGCCTCTATGGCTACACCTTC,CASSLVVRGLYGYTF
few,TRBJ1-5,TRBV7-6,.,TGTGCCAGCAGCCAAGGAGAGGGATGGGGTCAGCCCCAGCATTTT,CASSQGEGWGQPQHF
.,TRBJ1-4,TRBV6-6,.,TGTGCCAGCAGTTTCCCTGAGGAAGGCAACGCGGAAAAACTGTTTTTT,CASSFPEEGNAEKLFF
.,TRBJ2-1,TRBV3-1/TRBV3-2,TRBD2,TGTGCCAGCAGCCTCTTAACTAGCGGGGTATACAATGAGCAGTTCTTC,CASSLLTSGVYNEQFF
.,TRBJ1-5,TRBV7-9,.,TGTGCCAGCAGCCCGCCAGGGGCAGGTAACAATCAGCCCCAGCATTTT,CASSPPGAGNNQPQHF
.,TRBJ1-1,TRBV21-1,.,TGTGCCAGCAGGATTAAAACGGACAGAGGGGCTTTCTTT,CASRIKTDRGAFF
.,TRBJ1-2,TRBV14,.,TGTGCCAGCAGCCAACTAGTACAGGCGCCCCTATGGGGCTACACCTTC,CASSQLVQAPLWGYTF
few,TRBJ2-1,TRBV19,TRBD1,TGTGCCAGTAGTATAGGGGGACAGGGGTTTGGATCCTACAATGAGCAGTTCTTC,CASSIGGQGFGSYNEQFF
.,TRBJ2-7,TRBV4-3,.,TGCGCCAGCAGCCAAGACGGAAACAGCTACGAGCAGTACTTC,CASSQDGNSYEQYF
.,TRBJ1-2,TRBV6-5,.,TGTGCCAGCAGTCGGGCCGGCTATGGCTACACCTTC,CASSRAGYGYTF
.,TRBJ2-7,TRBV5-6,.,TGTGCCAGCAGCTTAAAATACAGAACCTACGAGCAGTACTTC,CASSLKYRTYEQYF
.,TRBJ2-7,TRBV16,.,TGTGCCAGCAGCGGCGACGGGGTCTCCTACGAGCAGTACTTC,CASSGDGVSYEQYF
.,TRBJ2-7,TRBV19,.,TGTGCCAGTAGTAGTGGGGGGACCTCCTACGAGCAGTACTTC,CASSSGGTSYEQYF
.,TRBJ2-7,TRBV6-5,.,TGTGCCAGCAGGGGTATAAGCAGGGATTACGAGCAGTACTTC,CASRGISRDYEQYF
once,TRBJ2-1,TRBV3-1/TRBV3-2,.,TGTGCCAGCAGCCAAGATTTGGGGGCTGAGCAGTTCTTC,CASSQDLGAEQFF
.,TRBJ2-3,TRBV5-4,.,TGTGCCAGCAGAAAGGAGACAGATACGCAGTATTTT,CASRKETDTQYF
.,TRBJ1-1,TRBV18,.,TGTGCCAGCTCTCCCGGACAGATGAACACTGAAGCTTTCTTT,CASSPGQMNTEAFF
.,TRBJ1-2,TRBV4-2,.,TGTGCCAGCAGCAAACGGACGATCCAAGCAGGGGGCTACACCTTC,CASSKRTIQAGGYTF
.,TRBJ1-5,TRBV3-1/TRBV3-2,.,TGTGCCAGCAGCCAAGGAATGGGGCAGGGAAGGGTTCAGCCCCAGCATTTT,CASSQGMGQGRVQPQHF
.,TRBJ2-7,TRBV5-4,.,TGTGCCAGCAGCTTCGGCGGAGCCTACGAGCAGTACTTC,CASSFGGAYEQYF
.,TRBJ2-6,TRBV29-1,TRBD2,TGCAGCGTTGAATCGGGAGGCTCTGGGGCCAACGTCCTGACTTTC,CSVESGGSGANVLTF
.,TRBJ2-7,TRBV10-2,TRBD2,TGCGCCATAACTCCAGGACTAGCGACCGCCGAGCAGTACTTC,CAITPGLATAEQYF
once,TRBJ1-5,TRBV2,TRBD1,TGTGCCAGCAGGCGCGACAGGGGAGGACAGCCCCAGCATTTT,CASRRDRGGQPQHF
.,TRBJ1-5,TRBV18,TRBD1,TGTGCCAGCTCACCCCCGAGCAGGGGGCTAATCGGCAATCAGCCCCAGCATTTT,CASSPPSRGLIGNQPQHF
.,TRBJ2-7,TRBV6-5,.,TGTGCCAGCAGTCCTGGGCCCCTTGAGTACTTC,CASSPGPLEYF
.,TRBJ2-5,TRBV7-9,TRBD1,TGTGCCAGCAGCTTAATGCAGGGGGCTGAGACCCAGTACTTC,CASSLMQGAETQYF
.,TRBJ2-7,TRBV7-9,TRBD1,TGTGCCAGCAGTTTGGACAGGGACGAGCAGTACTTC,CASSLDRDEQYF
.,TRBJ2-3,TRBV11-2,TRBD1,TGTGCCAGCAGTCGAATGCCGGGACAGCCCACAGATACGCAGTATTTT,CASSRMPGQPTDTQYF
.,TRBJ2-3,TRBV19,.,TGTGCCAGCAGGAGGGAGGTGGGCACAGATACGCAGTATTTT,CASRREVGTDTQYF
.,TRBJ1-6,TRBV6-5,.,TGTGCCACCGCCCCCGTCTATAATTCACCCCTCCACTTT,CATAPVYNSPLHF
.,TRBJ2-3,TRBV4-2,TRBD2,TGTGCCAGCAGCCAAGATCCCCGCGGGGGGACCGCAGATACGCAGTATTTT,CASSQDPRGGTADTQYF
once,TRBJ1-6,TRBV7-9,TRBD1,TGTGCCAGCAGCCTCAGGGGGGATAGCAATTCACCCCTCCACTTT,CASSLRGDSNSPLHF
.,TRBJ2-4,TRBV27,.,TGTGCCAGCAGTTTCTTGGAGACCAAAAACATTCAGTACTTC,CASSFLETKNIQYF
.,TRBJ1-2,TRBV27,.,TGTGCCAGCAGTTTAATGGGAGCTAACTATGGCTACACCTTC,CASSLMGANYGYTF
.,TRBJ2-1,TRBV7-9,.,TGTGCCAGCAGTGTAGCGGTGCAGTACAATGAGCAGTTCTTC,CASSVAVQYNEQFF
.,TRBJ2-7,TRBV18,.,TGTGCCAGCTCACCATTCATGGGACAAGGATACGAGCAGTACTTC,CASSPFMGQGYEQYF
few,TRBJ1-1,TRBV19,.,TGTGCCAGTAGAGCAATGAACACTGAAGCTTTCTTT,CASRAMNTEAFF
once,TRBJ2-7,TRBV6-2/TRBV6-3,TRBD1,TGTGCCAGCAGTTCCCCGATACGACAGGGACCCTACGAGCAGTACTTC,CASSSPIRQGPYEQYF
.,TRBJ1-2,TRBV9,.,TGTGCCAGCAGCTCCTCCCGGGGGAACTATGGCCACACCTTC,CASSSSRGNYGHTF
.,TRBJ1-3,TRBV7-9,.,TGTGCCAGCAGCTTAAGGAGGTTCTCTGGAAACACCATATATTTT,CASSLRRFSGNTIYF
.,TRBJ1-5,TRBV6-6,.,TGTGCCAGCAGTTACTCTTTAGGGAAGCAGCCCCAGCATTTT,CASSYSLGKQPQHF
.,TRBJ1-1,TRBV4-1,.,TGCGCCAGCCGGATCCAGGGGTTCAGTAACACTGAAGCTTTCTTT,CASRIQGFSNTEAFF
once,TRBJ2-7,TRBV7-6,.,TGTGCCAGCAGCCCGTCAGGTAGAGAGGGGTCCTACGAGCAGTACTTC,CASSPSGREGSYEQYF
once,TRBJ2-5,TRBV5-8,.,TGTGCCAGCAGCTTGCAGGGGGGCGAGACCCAGTACTTC,CASSLQGGETQYF
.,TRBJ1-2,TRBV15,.,TGTGCCACCAGCCCCCACCGGGACCAGATCGGGGGCTACACCTTC,CATSPHRDQIGGYTF
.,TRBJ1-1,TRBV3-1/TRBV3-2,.,TGTGCCAGCAGTGCAGGGGTGACGGAAGCTTTCTTT,CASSAGVTEAFF
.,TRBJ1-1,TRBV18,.,TGTGCCAGCTCCGGGGTAAGCCACACTGAAGCTTTCTTT,CASSGVSHTEAFF
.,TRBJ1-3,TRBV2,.,TGTGCCAGCTTGGTACAGTCAACTTCTGGAAACACCATATATTTT,CASLVQSTSGNTIYF
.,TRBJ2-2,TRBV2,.,TGTGCCAGCAGTCCCCCCACCAGCAGGGGGAACACCGGGGAGCTGTTTTTT,CASSPPTSRGNTGELFF
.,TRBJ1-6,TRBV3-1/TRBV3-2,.,TGTGCCAGCTCACAAGGGCCGGCAGGTATCCCTAATACATATAATTCACCCCTCCACTTT,CASSQGPAGIPNTYNSPLHF
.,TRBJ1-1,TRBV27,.,TGTGCCAGCAGACGGAAAGGGGAAGCTTTCTTT,CASRRKGEAFF